The entry below gives a single T cell receptor (beta chain) sequence along with its context. The sample is drawn from a study of CD8 T cells in Susac syndrome. There are 17 residues in the CDR3. Trimming removed 0 bases from V and 5 bases from J; junction bases left unmatched: 10. The germline CDR1 and CDR2 sequences are LGHNA and YSLEER. Random hexamers were used to reverse transcribe roughly 0.5 to 1 ug of RNA. TCRdb analysed the immunoSEQ multiplex PCR reads with MiXCR anew, one entry per CDR3 protein. The sample shows fewer than 350,000 distinct CDR3 sequences, almost 85% of them seen only once. It was treatment-naive patients with stable or active relapsing-remitting disease who made up the multiple sclerosis controls. Negative isolation yielded CD4+ and CD8+ T cells, and FACS enriched TEMRA cells.

The source of this sequence is a human donor with multiple sclerosis. The chain employs TRBV4-3 and TRBJ1-5; TRBD1 aligns across 7 bases. The sample comprised CD8+ T cells from PBMCs. CDR3 nucleotides: TGCGCCAGCAGCCAAGACATCCCCGCAGGGGGGGATCAGCCCCAGCATTTT. This sequence encodes CASSQDIPAGGDQPQHF.